This passage covers 23 T cell receptor beta chains from one sample sequenced in a study of blood T cells in healthy people across ages. A second about 6 to 11 cycle PCR used barcoded and J-beta primers. A single record per CDR3 protein comes from TCRdb applying MiXCR to the 5' RACE reads. The sample records around 1,000,000 distinct CDR3 sequences, roughly 24% being singletons. In addition, the sample was reused for a study of T cells of mothers and their children.

The sample consisted of blood. The source of these receptors is a girl aged 2-10 years in good health.

This clonotype was seen at least ten times. CDR3 sequence (DNA): TGCAGTGCTAGAGGAGGGACGGGGGAGAAGAGACCGGAGACCCAGTACTTC. It is translated as CSARGGTGEKRPETQYF. This sequence joins TRBV20-1 and TRBJ2-5; tentatively, D is TRBD2 (6 bases). V was pared by 1 base and J by 5 bases, with 23 bases between. The CDR3 sequence is 17 residues long. Germline V gene sequence: CDR1 DFQATT, CDR2 SNEGSKA (reference sequence).

This clonotype was observed a few times. The J gene is TRBJ2-1, the V gene TRBV7-2; D might be TRBD2 (7 bases). V was trimmed by 2 bases and J by 10 bases, leaving 9 bases between them. The CDR3 extends over 12 amino acids. CDR1 is SGHTA, CDR2 FQGNSA, per germline. CDR3 amino acids: CASSLKGGEQFF. CDR3 bases: TGTGCCAGCAGCTTAAAGGGGGGGGAGCAGTTCTTC. Together with reference TRBV7-2 and TRBJ2-1, the CDR3 gives the full variable domain: GAGVSQSPSNKVTEKGKDVELRCDPISGHTALYWYRQSLGQGLEFLIYFQGNSAPDKSGLPSDRFSAERTGGSVSTLTIQRTQQEDSAVYLCASSLKGGEQFFGPGTRLTVL.

About this clonotype itself: The CDR3 does not end in the conserved phenylalanine or tryptophan, so this is likely a read error. The gene calls are TRBV12-3 or TRBV12-4 and TRBJ1-2; D remains ambiguous. CDR3 length: 13 amino acids. Trimming left V 2 bases short and J 7 bases short, with 11 bases between. CDR3 loop: CASSLSPVGGYTC. As DNA, the CDR3 is TGTGCCAGCAGTTTATCCCCAGTCGGTGGCTACACCTGC.

This chain connects TRBV28 to TRBJ2-5; 9 nucleotides line up with TRBD1. The length of the CDR3 is 16 residues. The germline V gene encodes CDR1 MDHEN and CDR2 SYDVKM. With V trimmed by 7 bases and J by 9 bases, 18 bases remained unmatched. The CDR3, as DNA: TGTGCCAGCAACCCGCGTAGGGGGACAGGGCAAGGGGCCCAGTACTTC. This codes for CASNPRRGTGQGAQYF.

This clonotype was seen a few times. This rearrangement joins TRBV20-1 to TRBJ1-1; D is unresolved. The CDR3 has 16 residues. Germline V gives CDR1 DFQATT, CDR2 SNEGSKA (reference sequence). CDR3 DNA sequence: TGCAGCACCGGAGAAGGGATATCTCCCCTGAACACTGAAGCTTTCTTT. Translated: CSTGEGISPLNTEAFF.

This clonotype was seen a few times. The junction and the germline gene differ at one end; a read error may be behind it. The chain uses TRBV3-1 and TRBJ2-2; D perhaps matches TRBD2 (6 bases). The CDR3 is made up of 19 amino acids. Germline assignment: CDR1 LGHDT and CDR2 YNNKEL (reference sequence). CDR3 in amino acids: CASRISTLAHMGETGELFF. As DNA, the CDR3 is TGTGCCAGCAGAATTTCGACCCTAGCGCACATGGGGGAGACCGGGGAGCTGTTTTTC.

The sample holds a few counts of this clonotype. The CDR3 DNA reads TGTGCCAGCGGGAGGAGTGGTGAGCAGTTCTTC. Encoded protein: CASGRSGEQFF. V usage is TRBV2 and J usage is TRBJ2-1; D may be TRBD2 (6 bases). V lost 8 bases and J lost 9, with 11 bases in between. Germline assignment: CDR1 SNHLY and CDR2 FYNNEI. The CDR3 runs 11 residues.

This clonotype was found a few times. This chain connects TRBV3-1 to TRBJ1-1; D is perhaps TRBD1 (6 bases). Germline values: CDR1 LGHDT, CDR2 YNNKEL (reference sequence). The CDR3 sequence is 14 residues long. V dropped 2 bases and J dropped 8 bases, with 15 bases sitting between them. The CDR3 sequence: CASSQWGATGEAFF. DNA for the CDR3: TGTGCCAGCAGCCAATGGGGGGCAACAGGAGAAGCTTTCTTT.

V usage is TRBV29-1 and J usage is TRBJ1-2, with D maybe TRBD1 (5 bases). The V end was cut by 4 bases, the J end by 5 bases, with 8 bases between. CDR1 and CDR2 from the germline V gene are SQVTM and ANQGSEA. The CDR3 sequence is 11 residues long. The CDR3 loop is CSVVRDYGYTF. The CDR3 region has the DNA TGCAGCGTTGTCAGGGATTATGGCTACACCTTC.

This chain joins TRBV6-1 and TRBJ2-5; D is ambiguous. Gene TRBJ2-7 matches the end of the DNA better, so the J call may be wrong. CDR1 is MNHNS, CDR2 SASEGT, per germline. There are 13 residues in the CDR3. The CDR3 here is CASSEANSYEQYF. For the CDR3, the DNA is TGTGCCAGCAGTGAAGCCAACTCCTACGAGCAGTACTTC.

This sequence joins TRBV7-2 and TRBJ2-7; D is uncertain. The germline gives CDR1 SGHTA, CDR2 FQGNSA. The CDR3 length is 14 residues. With 1 base removed from V and 5 bases from J, the gap between germline ends came to 12 bases. CDR3: CASSLGVTAHEQYF. The CDR3 bases are TGTGCCAGCAGCTTAGGAGTTACGGCTCACGAGCAGTACTTC.

This chain links TRBV19 with TRBJ1-5; D is uncertain. Germline CDR1 reads LNHDA; CDR2 reads SQIVND (reference sequence). The CDR3 covers 14 residues. V gave up 3 bases and J gave up 0 bases, with 6 bases separating them. This chain's CDR3 is CASSIQYSNQPQHF. DNA for the CDR3: TGTGCCAGTAGTATCCAGTATAGCAATCAGCCCCAGCATTTT.

The chain has TRBV6-5 and TRBJ1-2; D not certain. The CDR3 runs 13 residues. V gave up 2 bases and J gave up 7 bases, with 11 bases separating them. Germline lookup yields CDR1 MNHEY and CDR2 SVGAGI. CDR3 sequence reads: CASSYRRSGGYTF. The CDR3 DNA is TGTGCCAGCAGTTACCGCCGCAGTGGTGGCTACACCTTC.

The chain couples TRBV3-1 to TRBJ1-1, with D unclear. This CDR3 comprises 13 residues. V lost 0 bases, J lost 12 bases, and 14 bases lay in between. Germline loops: CDR1 LGHDT, CDR2 YNNKEL (reference sequence). The CDR3 nucleotides read TGTGCCAGCAGCCAAGACAAGCCTACCGGTTCTTTCTTT. This sequence encodes CASSQDKPTGSFF.

This clonotype turned up a few times. The V gene is TRBV29-1, the J gene TRBJ1-2; D is unclear. The CDR3 length is 9 residues. V lost 3 bases and J 6 bases, leaving 2 bases between the germline ends. Germline assignment: CDR1 SQVTM and CDR2 ANQGSEA. As DNA, the CDR3 is TGCAGCGTTGACGATGGCTACACCTTC. Encoded protein: CSVDDGYTF. Full variable domain (rest looked up from reference TRBV29-1 and TRBJ1-2): SAVISQKPSRDICQRGTSLTIQCQVDSQVTMMFWYRQQPGQSLTLIATANQGSEATYESGFVIDKFPISRPNLTFSTLTVSNMSPEDSSIYLCSVDDGYTFGSGTRLTVV.

This clonotype was seen a handful of times. This chain links TRBV29-1 with TRBJ2-3; 7 nucleotides line up with TRBD2. V trimming: 6 bases; J trimming: 6 bases; junction bases outside the gene matches: 9. The germline CDR1 and CDR2 sequences are SQVTM and ANQGSEA. The CDR3 is 13 amino acids. CDR3 sequence (DNA): TGCAGCGTGAGCCTGAGCGGGGCTGATACGCAGTATTTT. Protein: CSVSLSGADTQYF.

This clonotype was observed a few times. At one of its ends the junction is not consistent with the germline gene, which may arise from a read error. The J gene is TRBJ1-2, the V gene TRBV15, with D uncertain. The germline V gene encodes CDR1 LNHNV and CDR2 YYDKDF (reference sequence). There are 11 residues in the CDR3. The CDR3 spells CATSMGNGYTF. The CDR3 DNA reads TGTGCCACCAGCATGGGGAATGGTTACACCTTC.

This chain joins TRBV27 and TRBJ2-3; D is possibly TRBD1 or TRBD2 (5 bases each). V was cut by 7 bases and J by 2 bases, with 19 bases left in between. This CDR3 region has 16 residues. The germline gives CDR1 MNHEY, CDR2 SMNVEV (reference sequence). The CDR3 nucleotides are TGTGCCAGCATCGGTCCGGGGCTACCGTTCACAGATACGCAGTATTTT. It is translated as CASIGPGLPFTDTQYF.

This clonotype has just a few counts. J is TRBJ1-1 and V is TRBV12-5; TRBD1 agrees at 7 bases. This CDR3 is built from 15 residues. CDR1 is LGHNT and CDR2 is FRNRAP in the germline V gene. The trim removed 1 base at V and 3 bases at J, leaving 5 bases unmatched. DNA of the CDR3: TGTGCTAGTGGTTTGGGACAGGGAGAGGACACTGAAGCTTTCTTT. This sequence encodes CASGLGQGEDTEAFF.

V is TRBV29-1 and J is TRBJ2-7, with 7 bases identical to TRBD2. J gave up 6 bases and V 7 bases, and 9 bases lay outside the gene matches. The germline V gene encodes CDR1 SQVTM and CDR2 ANQGSEA. This CDR3 contains 12 residues. The CDR3 sequence is CSAVGLDGEQYF. CDR3 nucleotides: TGCAGCGCGGTAGGACTAGACGGCGAGCAGTACTTC.

The chain joins TRBV6-4 to TRBJ2-3, with a weak D call TRBD1 (5 bases). V was trimmed by 4 bases and J by 2 bases, leaving 7 bases between them. CDR3 size: 13 residues. Germline V lookup: CDR1 MRHNA, CDR2 SNTAGT. In DNA form, the CDR3 reads TGTGCCAGCAGTGGACAGACCACAGATACGCAGTATTTT. Translation: CASSGQTTDTQYF.

There are a few counts of this clonotype. The chain joins TRBV20-1 to TRBJ2-5; D is unclear. The CDR3 runs 13 residues. CDR1 DFQATT and CDR2 SNEGSKA come from the germline V gene (reference sequence). V lost 0 bases, J lost 0 bases, and 5 bases lay in between. CDR3 bases: TGCAGTGCTAGAGATCCCAACCAAGAGACCCAGTACTTC. The encoded protein is CSARDPNQETQYF.

The chain carries TRBV12-3 or TRBV12-4 and TRBJ2-1; 7 nucleotides line up with TRBD2. J gave up 8 bases and V 5 bases, and 12 bases lay outside the gene matches. The CDR3 contains 15 residues. CDR3 in amino acids: CASSGLELISDEQFF. The CDR3 DNA reads TGTGCCAGCAGTGGACTAGAATTAATCAGCGATGAGCAGTTCTTC.